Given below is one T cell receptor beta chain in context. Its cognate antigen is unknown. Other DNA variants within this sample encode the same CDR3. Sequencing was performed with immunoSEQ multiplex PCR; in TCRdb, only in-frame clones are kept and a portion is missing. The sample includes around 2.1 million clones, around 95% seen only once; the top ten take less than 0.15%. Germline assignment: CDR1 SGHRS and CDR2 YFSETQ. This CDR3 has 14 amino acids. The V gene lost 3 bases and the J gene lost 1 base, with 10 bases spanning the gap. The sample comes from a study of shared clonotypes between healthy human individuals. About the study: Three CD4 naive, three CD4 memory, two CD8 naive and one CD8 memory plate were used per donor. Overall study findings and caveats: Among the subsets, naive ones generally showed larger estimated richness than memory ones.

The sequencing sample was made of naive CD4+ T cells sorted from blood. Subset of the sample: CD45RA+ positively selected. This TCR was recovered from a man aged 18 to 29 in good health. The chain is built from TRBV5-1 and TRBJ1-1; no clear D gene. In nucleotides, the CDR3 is TGCGCCAGCAGCTCGTGGACGGAGAACACTGAAGCTTTCTTT. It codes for CASSSWTENTEAFF.